Listed here are 11 T cell receptor beta chains from one sample, sequenced in a study of cytomegalovirus exposure and HLA in healthy donors. This PCR relied on a set of 60 Vbeta primers and 13 Jbeta primers. Generated by immunoSEQ multiplex PCR, the TCRdb table keeps only in-frame clones and is missing some. The sample records 200,000 to 250,000 clones, around 85% being singletons. Sequenced material: PBMCs. The origin of the receptors is a middle-aged man in good health and CMV-seronegative.

A word on this clone: Sequence at one end of the junction differs from germline and may be a read error. Other DNA sequences within the sample encode an identical CDR3. V and J are TRBV27 and TRBJ2-7; tentatively, D is TRBD2 (6 bases). Germline V CDR1 and CDR2: MNHEY, SMNVEV (reference sequence). The CDR3 extends over 14 amino acids. The CDR3 sequence is CASQEAARRGEQYF. The CDR3 coding sequence is TGCGCCAGCCAAGAAGCAGCTAGGCGGGGCGAGCAGTACTTC.

The chain is built from TRBV11-3 and TRBJ2-1; 8 nucleotides agree with TRBD1. Germline V gene sequence: CDR1 SGHNT, CDR2 YENEEA. The CDR3 consists of 14 residues. Germline trimming cut 4 bases from V and 4 bases from J; bases unmatched to any gene: 3. In DNA form, the CDR3 reads TGTGCCAGCAGCTCCGGACAGGGATACAATGAGCAGTTCTTC. Amino acids: CASSSGQGYNEQFF.

CDR3 sequence reads: CASSLRFGNTGELFF. CDR3 nucleotide sequence: TGTGCCAGCAGTTTAAGATTCGGGAACACCGGGGAGCTGTTTTTT. The rearrangement links TRBV27 to TRBJ2-2; D is undetermined. This CDR3 has 15 residues. Deletions cut 2 bases from V and 1 base from J, with 8 bases between. CDR1 MNHEY and CDR2 SMNVEV come from the germline V gene (reference sequence).

The V and J genes are TRBV5-4 and TRBJ2-1, with 11 nucleotides matching TRBD2. Germline loops: CDR1 SGHNT, CDR2 YYREEE (reference sequence). The junction had 6 bases not matched to a gene; V was cut back by 2 bases and J by 8 bases. The CDR3 runs to 15 residues. The CDR3 sequence: CASSLLAGAKDEQFF. CDR3 coding DNA: TGTGCCAGCAGCTTACTAGCGGGAGCCAAGGATGAGCAGTTCTTC.

A few counts support this clone. The chain carries TRBV4-1 and TRBJ1-1, with D possibly matching TRBD1 (5 bases). The length of the CDR3 is 20 residues. V was cut by 1 base and J by 0 bases, with 24 bases left in between. Germline V gene sequence: CDR1 MGHRA, CDR2 YSYEKL. CDR3 in amino acids: CASSQVPGGGTGRVNTEAFF. The DNA for the CDR3 is TGCGCCAGCAGCCAAGTCCCCGGGGGGGGGACGGGACGGGTGAACACTGAAGCTTTCTTT.

This chain joins TRBV11-3 and TRBJ2-7; 7 nucleotides agree with TRBD2. CDR1 is SGHNT, CDR2 YENEEA, per germline. The CDR3 totals 13 residues. V gave up 0 bases and J gave up 6 bases; unmatched junction bases: 2. The CDR3: CASSLDSGGEQYF. The CDR3 nucleotides are TGTGCCAGCAGCTTAGATTCGGGGGGCGAGCAGTACTTC.

The chain has TRBV27 and TRBJ2-1; 12 bases fit TRBD2. There are 21 residues in the CDR3. Germline CDR1 is MNHEY and CDR2 is SMNVEV (reference sequence). V trimming: 4 bases; J trimming: 3 bases; junction bases outside the gene matches: 19. In DNA, the CDR3 is TGTGCCAGCAGTTCGTACAGGGATAGCTTGGGACTAGCGGGCCTCTACAATGAGCAGTTCTTC. Translation: CASSSYRDSLGLAGLYNEQFF.

This chain uses TRBV27 with TRBJ2-7; 12 bases fit TRBD2. There are 15 residues in the CDR3. Germline V CDR1 and CDR2: MNHEY, SMNVEV (reference sequence). Trimming removed 5 bases from V and 3 bases from J; junction bases left unmatched: 5. The CDR3 reads CASSGLAGGVYEQYF. CDR3 in DNA: TGTGCCAGCAGTGGGCTAGCGGGAGGGGTCTACGAGCAGTACTTC.

The table lists this clone with a count of one. This rearrangement joins TRBV7-9 to TRBJ2-5; TRBD2 is a possible D gene (5 bases). The DNA end lines up better with TRBJ2-7; the J call may be wrong. The CDR3 sequence is 17 residues long. Germline V lookup: CDR1 SEHNR, CDR2 FQNEAQ (reference sequence). The CDR3 coding sequence is TGTGCCAGCAGCTTAGGTTACTCCGGAGGTTACGCCTACGAGCAGTACTTC. The encoded protein is CASSLGYSGGYAYEQYF.

V is TRBV19 and J is TRBJ1-5; maybe TRBD1 (6 bases). The germline CDR1 and CDR2 sequences are LNHDA and SQIVND (reference sequence). This CDR3 has 15 residues. V was clipped by 3 bases and J by 0 bases, with 9 bases between them. CDR3 in amino acids: CASSIGQYSNQPQHF. The CDR3 region has the DNA TGTGCCAGTAGTATCGGACAGTATAGCAATCAGCCCCAGCATTTT. The full variable domain, completed using reference TRBV19 and TRBJ1-5, is DGGITQSPKYLFRKEGQNVTLSCEQNLNHDAMYWYRQDPGQGLRLIYYSQIVNDFQKGDIAEGYSVSREKKESFPLTVTSAQKNPTAFYLCASSIGQYSNQPQHFGDGTRLSIL.

The chain employs TRBV19 and TRBJ2-5, with a weak D call TRBD1 (5 bases). CDR1 is LNHDA, CDR2 SQIVND, per germline (reference sequence). CDR3 length: 14 residues. V lost 3 bases to trimming and J lost 5 bases, with 13 bases between them. The CDR3 DNA sequence: TGTGCCAGTAGTATTTCCCAGGGCCGGGAGACCCAGTACTTC. This translates into CASSISQGRETQYF.